This T cell receptor beta chain was retrieved from a study of blood T cell repertoires in COVID-19. Trimming removed 3 bases at V and 0 bases at J, with 2 bases between. This CDR3 is 13 amino acids long. The germline V gene encodes CDR1 SGHTA and CDR2 FQGTGA. This clone showed up just a few times. Recruited during active infection, patients (from Seattle) were subsequently followed longitudinally. Profiling relied on immunoSEQ multiplex PCR, and the TCRdb table lists in-frame clones only, not all of them. The table shows 200,000 to 300,000 clones, with approximately 85% occurring only once. The chain couples TRBV7-3 to TRBJ2-2; unclear D gene. The receptor's source is a man in his forties or fifties with COVID-19, enrolled during active disease. Sequencing was performed on peripheral blood. CDR3 loop: CASSFSNTGELFF. CDR3 bases: TGTGCCAGCAGCTTCTCGAACACCGGGGAGCTGTTTTTT.